The 4 T cell receptor beta chains below were found in one sample sequenced in a study of human T cells and chemical hapten exposure. TCRdb ran MiXCR on the RACE reads and lists one entry per CDR3 protein. Of fewer than 200,000 distinct CDR3 sequences in the sample, 25% to 30% were seen once. Described time point: patch test 3, about 24 weeks after DPC sensitization. Treatment noted: therapeutic diphenylcyclopropenone sensitization with weekly scalp DPC. The starting material was whole blood, obtained in connection with sensitization to the hapten diphenylcyclopropenone (DPC). The origin of the receptors is a woman under 30 with alopecia areata. Some clones in this sample may be carry-over from other donors' samples.

V is TRBV2 and J is TRBJ2-3; D might be TRBD2 (6 bases). Germline V lookup: CDR1 SNHLY, CDR2 FYNNEI. This CDR3 has 13 amino acids. CDR3 sequence (DNA): TGTGTCCCAGCAGGAGGGGATACAGATACGCAGTATTTT. Translating gives CVPAGGDTDTQYF.

This clonotype appeared a few times. The CDR3 reads CASSLRRGSYNSPLHF. DNA for the CDR3: TGTGCCAGCAGCTTACGCAGGGGCTCCTATAATTCACCCCTCCACTTT. The chain recombines TRBV7-9 with TRBJ1-6; D is perhaps TRBD1 (6 bases). The V end was cut by 2 bases, the J end by 0 bases, with 8 bases between. The CDR3 consists of 16 residues. Germline V gives CDR1 SEHNR, CDR2 FQNEAQ (reference sequence).

The gene calls are TRBV7-2 and TRBJ2-7, with D perhaps matching TRBD2 (7 bases). CDR1 is SGHTA and CDR2 is FQGNSA in the germline V gene. CDR3 size: 17 residues. Between the trimmed V and J ends, which lost 5 bases and 0 bases, there was a span of 20 bases. The CDR3 here is CASSRRGGAFNSYEQYF. CDR3 nucleotide sequence: TGTGCCAGCAGCCGTAGGGGGGGGGCGTTCAACTCCTACGAGCAGTACTTC.

The chain is built from TRBV20-1 and TRBJ2-1, with D tentatively TRBD1 (6 bases). The length of the CDR3 is 11 residues. Trimming left V 8 bases short and J 8 bases short, with 13 bases between. Germline-derived CDR1 and CDR2 are DFQATT and SNEGSKA (reference sequence). CDR3 in DNA: TGCAGTTCAGGGGTTGGGGATGAGCAGTTCTTC. The encoded protein is CSSGVGDEQFF.